These 21 T cell receptor beta chains originate from one sample sequenced in a study of OX40 agonist ivuxolimab in advanced cancers. The protocol was immunoSEQ multiplex PCR, while the TCRdb copy is restricted to in-frame clones and leaves out a portion. Altogether 70,000 to 90,000 clones are present, 75% to 90% being singletons, with the ten largest covering 0.38%. This specimen was CD4+ or CD8+ T cells sorted from blood, taken in a trial of the OX40 agonist ivuxolimab. These TCRs come from an adult with an advanced solid tumor such as melanoma, head and neck, liver or kidney cancer.

The chain links TRBV10-1 to TRBJ1-1, with D maybe TRBD1 (6 bases). Per the germline V gene, CDR1 is WNHNN and CDR2 is SYGVQD (reference sequence). CDR3 length equals 13 residues. V gave up 3 bases and J gave up 8 bases, with 13 bases separating them. CDR3 DNA sequence: TGCGCCAGCAGTGAATCCCGGGACATAGAAGCTTTCTTT. It encodes CASSESRDIEAFF.

The chain uses TRBV10-3 and TRBJ1-2; no firm D call. Germline V gene sequence: CDR1 ENHRY, CDR2 SYGVKD. The CDR3 is made up of 14 amino acids. The V end lost 0 bases, the J end lost 2 bases, and 7 bases lay between the germline ends. Here the CDR3 reads CAISESSANYGYTF. DNA for the CDR3: TGTGCCATCAGTGAGTCTTCAGCGAACTATGGCTACACCTTC.

In this sample, this clone turned up once. The rearrangement links TRBV18 to TRBJ2-7; no clear D gene. V was trimmed by 3 bases and J by 3 bases, leaving 9 bases between them. The CDR3 has 13 residues. CDR1 KGHSH and CDR2 LQKENI come from the germline V gene. The CDR3 DNA sequence: TGTGCCAGCTCACCCACCACGGACTACGAGCAGTACTTC. Amino acid sequence: CASSPTTDYEQYF.

The rearrangement joins TRBV7-2 to TRBJ1-1; the match to TRBD1 covers 7 bases. From germline, CDR1 is SGHTA and CDR2 FQGNSA. The CDR3 is 12 amino acids. V trimming: 6 bases; J trimming: 5 bases; junction bases outside the gene matches: 3. The CDR3 sequence: CASRQQGTEAFF. The DNA for the CDR3 is TGTGCCAGCAGACAACAGGGGACTGAAGCTTTCTTT.

The chain combines TRBV5-4 with TRBJ2-6; the D is unclear. Germline CDR1 reads SGHNT; CDR2 reads YYREEE (reference sequence). The CDR3 length is 14 residues. V lost 4 bases to trimming and J lost 0 bases, with 5 bases between them. Here the CDR3 DNA reads TGTGCCAGCAGCACCCCCTCTGGGGCCAACGTCCTGACTTTC. Translated: CASSTPSGANVLTF.

This clone was recorded once. V usage is TRBV4-2 and J usage is TRBJ2-5; 12 bases are a match to TRBD2. With V trimmed by 2 bases and J by 4 bases, 5 bases remained unmatched. The germline CDR1 and CDR2 sequences are LGHNA and YNFKEQ. CDR3 length: 16 amino acids. As DNA, the CDR3 is TGTGCCAGCAGCCAATTGACTAGCGGGAGAGGAGAGACCCAGTACTTC. Residues: CASSQLTSGRGETQYF.

The CDR3 loop is CAIRDPGANVLTF. The CDR3, as DNA: TGTGCCATCAGGGACCCTGGGGCCAACGTCCTGACTTTC. V usage is TRBV10-3 and J usage is TRBJ2-6, with unresolved D. The CDR3 length is 13 residues. Per the germline V gene, CDR1 is ENHRY and CDR2 is SYGVKD. The V end lost 6 bases, the J end lost 2 bases, and 5 bases lay between the germline ends.

The sample holds one count of this clone. V gene TRBV7-9 combines with J gene TRBJ2-6; D is undetermined. The CDR3 covers 14 residues. Deletions cut 5 bases from V and 1 base from J, with 6 bases between. Germline loops: CDR1 SEHNR, CDR2 FQNEAQ (reference sequence). The CDR3 coding sequence is TGTGCCAGCAGCCATCGATCTGGGGCCAACGTCCTGACTTTC. Translating gives CASSHRSGANVLTF.

This chain joins TRBV7-2 and TRBJ2-3; the match to TRBD2 covers 11 bases. V trimming: 5 bases; J trimming: 6 bases; junction bases outside the gene matches: 13. The CDR3 extends over 17 amino acids. Germline values: CDR1 SGHTA, CDR2 FQGNSA. CDR3 region: CASSRVLAGVQSDTQYF. In DNA form, the CDR3 reads TGTGCCAGCAGCCGAGTACTAGCGGGGGTCCAGTCTGATACGCAGTATTTT.

The chain is built from TRBV18 and TRBJ2-1; 8 positions match TRBD1. CDR1 is KGHSH, CDR2 LQKENI, per germline. J gave up 7 bases and V 3 bases, and 5 bases lay outside the gene matches. The CDR3 runs 14 residues. As DNA, the CDR3 is TGTGCCAGCTCACCGCTGACAGGGGAGAATGAGCAGTTCTTC. The encoded protein is CASSPLTGENEQFF.

The chain has TRBV5-1 and TRBJ2-1; 7 positions match TRBD1. The junction had 12 bases not matched to a gene; V was cut back by 4 bases and J by 8 bases. The CDR3 loop spans 15 amino acids. Germline CDR1 and CDR2: SGHRS and YFSETQ. The CDR3 nucleotides are TGCGCCAGCAGCCCCGATTCACAGGGGAGACATGAGCAGTTCTTC. It codes for CASSPDSQGRHEQFF.

The chain combines TRBV19 with TRBJ2-3, with a weak D call TRBD2 (6 bases). Germline V gene lookup returns CDR1 LNHDA and CDR2 SQIVND (reference sequence). This CDR3 contains 14 residues. Trimming left V 7 bases short and J 4 bases short, with 15 bases between. The CDR3 reads CASKGGTGADTQYF. The CDR3, as DNA: TGTGCCAGTAAGGGCGGGACTGGGGCAGATACGCAGTATTTT.

The chain uses TRBV30 and TRBJ2-5; D is ambiguous. V shed 1 base and J shed 4 bases, with 10 bases lying between them. The V gene's germline CDR1 is GTSNPN and CDR2 SVGIG (reference sequence). CDR3 length: 13 amino acids. CDR3 sequence reads: CAWSDGWGETQYF. CDR3 sequence (DNA): TGTGCCTGGAGTGATGGGTGGGGAGAGACCCAGTACTTC.

This clone has a single count. This sequence joins TRBV11-2 and TRBJ2-1; tentatively, D is TRBD2 (5 bases). The CDR3 covers 14 residues. V was shortened by 3 bases and J by 3 bases, with 9 bases between the two germline ends. Per germline, CDR1 SGHAT and CDR2 FQNNGV. The CDR3 nucleotides are TGTGCCAGCAGCTTTCAGAGCGGCTACAATGAGCAGTTCTTC. Translated: CASSFQSGYNEQFF. The variable domain in full, with the rest retrieved from reference TRBV11-2 and TRBJ2-1, is EAGVAQSPRYKIIEKRQSVAFWCNPISGHATLYWYQQILGQGPKLLIQFQNNGVVDDSQLPKDRFSAERLKGVDSTLKIQPAKLEDSAVYLCASSFQSGYNEQFFGPGTRLTVL.

V is TRBV19 and J is TRBJ1-1, with 9 bases matching TRBD1. CDR3 length equals 15 residues. Germline V CDR1 and CDR2: LNHDA, SQIVND (reference sequence). The V segment lost 5 bases and the J segment 2 bases; nucleotides outside the gene matches: 6. CDR3 nucleotide sequence: TGTGCCAGTAGTCAGCTGACAGGGGGAAACACTGAAGCTTTCTTT. Translated, it gives CASSQLTGGNTEAFF.

The rearrangement joins TRBV30 to TRBJ2-1; D not resolved. V was cut by 7 bases and J by 3 bases, with 16 bases left in between. This CDR3 is 14 amino acids long. Germline CDR1 and CDR2: GTSNPN and SVGIG (reference sequence). CDR3 amino acids: CASPGDSFYNEQFF. The CDR3 DNA sequence: TGTGCCTCCCCCGGAGACTCCTTCTACAATGAGCAGTTCTTC.

This clone has only one observation. The V call is TRBV18, the J call TRBJ2-7, with 12 bases identical to TRBD1. The CDR3 sequence is 15 residues long. Trimming at V came to 0 bases and at J to 6 bases, leaving 3 bases not matched to a gene. Germline CDR1 and CDR2: KGHSH and LQKENI. The CDR3 DNA sequence: TGTGCCAGCTCACCACCTGGGACAGGGGGCACCGAGCAGTACTTC. Its translation is CASSPPGTGGTEQYF.

CDR3 amino acids: CASSQSGGNTEAFF. The CDR3 DNA follows: TGTGCCAGCTCACAAAGCGGGGGGAACACTGAAGCTTTCTTT. V gene TRBV18 combines with J gene TRBJ1-1; possible D gene TRBD1, 5 bases. V was cut by 4 bases and J by 1 base, with 10 bases left in between. The CDR3 spans 14 residues. The germline CDR1 and CDR2 sequences are KGHSH and LQKENI.

The gene calls are TRBV6-1 and TRBJ1-1; no definite D call. The CDR3 consists of 13 residues. The V gene's germline CDR1 is MNHNS and CDR2 SASEGT. V lost 6 bases and J 5 bases, leaving 13 bases between the germline ends. The CDR3 loop reads CASSPTWETEAFF. CDR3 bases: TGTGCCAGCAGCCCTACTTGGGAAACTGAAGCTTTCTTT.

In this sample, this clone turned up a few times. This chain joins TRBV9 and TRBJ1-2, with 9 bases identical to TRBD1. The CDR3 is 15 amino acids. Trimming cost V 0 bases and J 4 bases; bases outside gene matches: 4. CDR1 is SGDLS, CDR2 YYNGEE, per germline. CDR3 bases: TGTGCCAGCAGCGTAGTAGGGACAGGGATCTATGGCTACACCTTC. Residues: CASSVVGTGIYGYTF.

J is TRBJ2-2 and V is TRBV7-2; D possibly uses TRBD1 or TRBD2 (5 bases each). This CDR3 has 16 amino acids. Trimming left V 5 bases short and J 0 bases short, with 13 bases between. Germline-derived CDR1 and CDR2 are SGHTA and FQGNSA. The CDR3 sequence is CASSGTPLANTGELFF. CDR3 nucleotide sequence: TGTGCCAGCAGCGGGACGCCGCTTGCGAACACCGGGGAGCTGTTTTTT. Full variable domain (outside the CDR3, taken from reference TRBV7-2 and TRBJ2-2): GAGVSQSPSNKVTEKGKDVELRCDPISGHTALYWYRQSLGQGLEFLIYFQGNSAPDKSGLPSDRFSAERTGGSVSTLTIQRTQQEDSAVYLCASSGTPLANTGELFFGEGSRLTVL.